This T cell receptor (beta chain) is from a study of T cells after yellow fever vaccination. Each CDR3 protein is one row after TCRdb ran MiXCR on the 5' RACE reads. The table shows about 160,000 distinct CDR3 sequences, with approximately 6.8% occurring only once. Ten or more counts support this clonotype. This CDR3 has 14 residues. Germline V gene lookup returns CDR1 SGHDT and CDR2 YYEEEE. V lost 0 bases to trimming and J lost 9 bases; unmatched junction nucleotides: 4. The rearrangement uses TRBV5-6 and TRBJ2-1, with 9 bases aligning to TRBD2. The clonotype was recovered from a man aged 18-30 years who received the YFV17D yellow fever vaccine. This specimen was CD4+ T cells sorted from PBMCs, taken 5 to 6 days after the first yellow fever vaccination. The CDR3: CASSLGLAVGEQFF. The DNA for the CDR3 is TGTGCCAGCAGCTTGGGACTAGCGGTAGGTGAGCAGTTCTTC.